Listed here is a single T cell receptor beta chain. This specimen comes from a study of blood T cell repertoires in COVID-19. The protocol was immunoSEQ multiplex PCR, while the TCRdb copy is restricted to in-frame clones and leaves out a portion. The table records some 400,000 clones, roughly 91% of them present only once. The cohort comprised adults aged roughly 18 to 95 years residing in around 25 US areas. Recovered participants had two consecutive negative NP/OP PCR tests, healthcare professional clearance, or symptom resolution. The receptor comes from a woman in her thirties who had recovered from COVID-19. The specimen was PBMCs or T cells enriched from blood (not recorded which).

This CDR3 is CASSQGGSGAYEQYF. CDR3 nucleotides: TGTGCCAGCAGCCAAGGAGGCAGCGGGGCCTACGAGCAGTACTTC. The genes are TRBV7-2 and TRBJ2-7; 7 nucleotides agree with TRBD2. V dropped 5 bases and J dropped 2; count of bases not matched to a gene: 9. CDR3 size: 15 residues. CDR1 is SGHTA, CDR2 FQGNSA, per germline.